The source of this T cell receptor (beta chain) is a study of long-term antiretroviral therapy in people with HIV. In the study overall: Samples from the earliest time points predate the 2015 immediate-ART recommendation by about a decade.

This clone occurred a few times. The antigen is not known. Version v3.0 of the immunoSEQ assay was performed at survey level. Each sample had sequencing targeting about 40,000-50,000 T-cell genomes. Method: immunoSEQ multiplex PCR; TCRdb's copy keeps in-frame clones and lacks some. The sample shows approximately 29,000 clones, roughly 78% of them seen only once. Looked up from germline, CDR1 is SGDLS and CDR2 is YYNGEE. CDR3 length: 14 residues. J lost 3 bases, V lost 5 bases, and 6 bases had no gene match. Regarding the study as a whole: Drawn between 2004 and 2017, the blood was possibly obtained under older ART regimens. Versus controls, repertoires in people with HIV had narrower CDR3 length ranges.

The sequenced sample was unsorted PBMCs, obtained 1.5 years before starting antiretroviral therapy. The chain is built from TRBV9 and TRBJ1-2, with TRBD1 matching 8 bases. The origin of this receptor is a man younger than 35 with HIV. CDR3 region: CASSPTGGDYGYTF. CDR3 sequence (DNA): TGTGCCAGCAGTCCAACAGGGGGAGACTATGGCTACACCTTC.